This is a list of T cell receptor beta chains from one sample in a study of vaccination and CD4 T cells after COVID-19. No antigen is known for these receptors. One entry per CDR3 protein, called by TCRdb with MiXCR from the PCR reads. The profile covers approximately 7,200 distinct CDR3 sequences, with over 55% appearing a single time and 34% taken by the ten largest. Sequencing was carried out using CD4+ T cells from blood, cultured in vitro. The receptors come from a human donor who had recovered from COVID-19. CDR3s include the opening cysteine and the closing phenylalanine or tryptophan. Rows give clone size only sometimes, using once, few, many, or a class for an expanded clone.

j_call,clone_size,v_call,cdr3_aa
TRBJ2-1,NA,TRBV5-1,CASSFEGSSYNEQFF
TRBJ2-3,NA,TRBV7-6,CASSPTGASTDTQYF
TRBJ2-7,NA,TRBV7-2,CASSLDRGRPTGTYEQYF
TRBJ2-7,NA,TRBV28,CASSRAGSSYEQYF
TRBJ2-5,NA,TRBV20-1,CSARDGRRWGSQETQYF
TRBJ2-2,NA,TRBV7-9,CASSWTSGNTGELFF
TRBJ1-2,few,TRBV7-6,CASSSYGPGPINYGYTF
TRBJ2-7,NA,TRBV6-2/TRBV6-3,CASTWSGGREQYF
TRBJ1-2,NA,TRBV20-1,CSALSDRVEGYTF
TRBJ2-7,NA,TRBV29-1,CSVAGRTSSYEQYF
TRBJ2-7,NA,TRBV6-1,CASRREATYEQYF
TRBJ1-2,NA,TRBV2,CASSRTGGGYGYTF
TRBJ2-7,few,TRBV20-1,CSAAGTEHEQYF
TRBJ2-7,NA,TRBV20-1,CSARGTSGGSYEQYF
TRBJ2-1,NA,TRBV5-5,CASSLEGTSGSLLFF
TRBJ1-5,NA,TRBV27,CASSPDRAQPQHF
TRBJ2-7,NA,TRBV12-2,CASRFSSPSSYEQYF
TRBJ1-1,NA,TRBV15,CATSWAYGDTEAFF
TRBJ2-3,NA,TRBV28,CASSPAGSGRDTQYF
TRBJ1-6,NA,TRBV15,CATSRESALNYNSPLHF
TRBJ2-3,NA,TRBV11-1,CASSLSVSDTQYF
TRBJ2-1,medium-sized,TRBV5-8,CASSLGLAGGQEQFF
TRBJ2-5,medium-sized,TRBV25-1,CASTKNVIGGETQYF
TRBJ2-5,NA,TRBV6-2/TRBV6-3,CASSAAGSEETQYF
TRBJ2-2,NA,TRBV28,CASSATRANTGELFF
TRBJ2-7,NA,TRBV6-8,CASRAGPRAHEQYF
TRBJ1-5,few,TRBV20-1,CSARDKGQVGQPQHF
TRBJ2-7,NA,TRBV7-9,CASSLGGTGYEQYF
TRBJ2-1,NA,TRBV20-1,CSAEGFLGRGGSNEQFF
TRBJ1-2,NA,TRBV11-2,CASSDGTEQFGYTF
TRBJ1-1,NA,TRBV7-3,CASSLKVMRGVATEAFF
TRBJ2-5,NA,TRBV11-3,CASRPGGDRARETQYF
TRBJ2-3,NA,TRBV11-3,CASSFTGTVSTDTQYF
TRBJ2-1,NA,TRBV18,CASSPSGRAGEQFF
TRBJ1-3,NA,TRBV7-9,CASSLGGSGNTIYF
TRBJ1-5,NA,TRBV30,CAWSVPGPGGDQPQHF
TRBJ2-5,few,TRBV7-2,CASSLEVLAGVGYQETQYF
TRBJ1-3,NA,TRBV6-1,CASSPTSRASGNTIYF
TRBJ1-1,NA,TRBV20-1,CSARTTNTEAFF
TRBJ1-1,NA,TRBV28,CASSASNLNTEAFF
TRBJ1-1,NA,TRBV7-2,CASSPQGMNTEAFF